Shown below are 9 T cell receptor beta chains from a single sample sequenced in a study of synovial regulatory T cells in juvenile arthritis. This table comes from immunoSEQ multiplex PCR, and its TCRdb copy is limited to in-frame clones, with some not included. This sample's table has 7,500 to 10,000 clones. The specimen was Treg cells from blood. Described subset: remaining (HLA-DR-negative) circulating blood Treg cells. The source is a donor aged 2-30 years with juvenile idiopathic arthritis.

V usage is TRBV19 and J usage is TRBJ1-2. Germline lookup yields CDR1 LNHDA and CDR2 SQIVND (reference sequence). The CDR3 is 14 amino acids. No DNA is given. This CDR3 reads CASSIAGLGYGYTF.

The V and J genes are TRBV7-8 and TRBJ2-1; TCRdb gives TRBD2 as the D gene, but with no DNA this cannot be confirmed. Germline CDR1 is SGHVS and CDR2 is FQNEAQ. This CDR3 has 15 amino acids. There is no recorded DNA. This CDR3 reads CASSLVAGAYNEQFF.

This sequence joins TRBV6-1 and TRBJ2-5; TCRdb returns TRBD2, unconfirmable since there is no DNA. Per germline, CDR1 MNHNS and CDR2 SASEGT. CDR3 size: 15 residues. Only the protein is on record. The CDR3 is CASSPFAGVGETQYF.

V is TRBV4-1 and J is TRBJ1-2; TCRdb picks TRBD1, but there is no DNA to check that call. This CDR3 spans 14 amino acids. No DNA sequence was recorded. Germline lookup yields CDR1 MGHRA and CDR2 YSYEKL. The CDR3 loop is CASSQGVRDYGYTF.

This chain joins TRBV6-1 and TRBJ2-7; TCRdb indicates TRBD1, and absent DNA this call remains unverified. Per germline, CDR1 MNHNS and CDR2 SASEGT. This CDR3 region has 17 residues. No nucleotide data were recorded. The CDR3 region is CASSVLPGDRPGYEQYF.

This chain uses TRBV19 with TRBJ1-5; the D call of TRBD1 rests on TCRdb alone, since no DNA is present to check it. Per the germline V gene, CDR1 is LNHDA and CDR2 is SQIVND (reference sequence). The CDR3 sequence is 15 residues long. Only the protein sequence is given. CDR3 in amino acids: CASSSQGFRNQPQHF.

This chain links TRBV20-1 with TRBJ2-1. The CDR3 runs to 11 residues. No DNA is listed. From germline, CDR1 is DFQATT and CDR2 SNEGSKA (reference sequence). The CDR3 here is CSASRLRAQFF.

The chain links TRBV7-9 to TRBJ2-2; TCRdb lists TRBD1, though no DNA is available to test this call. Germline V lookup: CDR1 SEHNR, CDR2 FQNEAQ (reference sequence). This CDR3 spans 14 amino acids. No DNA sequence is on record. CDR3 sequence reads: CAILTRLGPGELFF.

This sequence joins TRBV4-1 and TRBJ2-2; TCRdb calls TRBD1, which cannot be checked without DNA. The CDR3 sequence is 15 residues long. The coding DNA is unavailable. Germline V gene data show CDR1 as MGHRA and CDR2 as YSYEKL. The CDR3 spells CASSQEGHNTGELFF.